This TCR beta chain came from a study of cytomegalovirus exposure and HLA in healthy donors. Findings and caveats of the study: Within the 90 to 150 validation repertoires, first-cohort TCR clusters tended to co-occur, according to a later analysis. It was reported that the classifier diagnosed cytomegalovirus status with high specificity and sensitivity in both the original and validation cohorts. Whilst most TCR sequences proved rare, a subset of public TCRs occurred across many donors.

Clones were read by immunoSEQ multiplex PCR, and TCRdb kept only the in-frame ones, dropping some. The sample yields a few hundred thousand clones, less than 90% seen once. This CDR3 region has 12 residues. Germline CDR1 reads SGHDT; CDR2 reads YYEEEE. Trimming removed 6 bases at V and 5 bases at J, with 11 bases between. As to this clone: Its antigen is not known.

Input material: PBMCs. The genes are TRBV5-6 and TRBJ2-5; D is unclear. The source of this sequence is a man aged 18 to 29 in good health and CMV-seropositive. CDR3 amino acids: CASTDLAETQYF. CDR3 bases: TGTGCCAGCACCGACCTTGCGGAGACCCAGTACTTC.